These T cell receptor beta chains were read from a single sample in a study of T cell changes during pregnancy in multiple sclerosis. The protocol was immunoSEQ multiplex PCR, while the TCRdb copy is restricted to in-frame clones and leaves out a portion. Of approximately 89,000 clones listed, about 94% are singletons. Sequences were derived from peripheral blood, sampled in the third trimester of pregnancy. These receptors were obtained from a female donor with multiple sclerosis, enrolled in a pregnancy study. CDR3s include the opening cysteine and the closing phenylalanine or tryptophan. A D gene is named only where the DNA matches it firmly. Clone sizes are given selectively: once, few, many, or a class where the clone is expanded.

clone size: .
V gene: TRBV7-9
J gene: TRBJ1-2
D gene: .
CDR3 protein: CASSSTSRDKLYGYTF
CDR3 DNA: TGTGCCAGCAGCTCTACATCCCGGGACAAACTCTATGGCTACACCTTC

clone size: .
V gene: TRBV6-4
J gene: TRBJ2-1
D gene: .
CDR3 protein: CASSDGLTPNEQFF
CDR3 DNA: TGTGCCAGCAGTGACGGGCTCACCCCCAATGAGCAGTTCTTC

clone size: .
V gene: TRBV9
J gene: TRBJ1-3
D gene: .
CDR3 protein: CASSKGGLSGNTIYF
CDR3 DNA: TGTGCCAGCAGTAAGGGAGGGTTATCTGGAAACACCATATATTTT

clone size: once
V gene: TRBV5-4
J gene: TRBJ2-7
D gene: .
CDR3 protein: CASSFKISVSSYEQYF
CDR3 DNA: TGTGCCAGCAGCTTTAAGATAAGCGTAAGCTCCTACGAGCAGTACTTC

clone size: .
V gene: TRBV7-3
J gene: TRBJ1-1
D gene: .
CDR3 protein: CASSLQEGITEAFF
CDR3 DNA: TGCGCCAGCAGCTTACAGGAGGGAATCACTGAAGCTTTCTTT

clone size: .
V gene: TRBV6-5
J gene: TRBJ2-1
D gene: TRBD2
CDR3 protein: CASSVTSGLYNEQFF
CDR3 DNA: TGTGCCAGCAGCGTGACTAGCGGGCTCTACAATGAGCAGTTCTTC

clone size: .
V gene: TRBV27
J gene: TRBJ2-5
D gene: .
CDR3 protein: CASSLSPLGETQYF
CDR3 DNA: TGTGCCAGCAGTTTATCCCCCCTCGGGGAGACCCAGTACTTC

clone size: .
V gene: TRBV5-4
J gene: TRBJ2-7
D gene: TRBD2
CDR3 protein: CASNPGLAGSYEQYF
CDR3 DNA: TGTGCCAGCAATCCCGGACTAGCGGGCTCCTACGAGCAGTACTTC

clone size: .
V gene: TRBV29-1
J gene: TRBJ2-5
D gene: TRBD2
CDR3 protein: CSVDGVAGQETQYF
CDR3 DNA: TGCAGCGTTGATGGGGTAGCGGGCCAAGAGACCCAGTACTTC

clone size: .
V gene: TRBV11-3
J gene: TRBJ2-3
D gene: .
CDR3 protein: CASSADYSDTQYF
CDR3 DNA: TGTGCCAGCAGCGCGGACTATTCAGATACGCAGTATTTT

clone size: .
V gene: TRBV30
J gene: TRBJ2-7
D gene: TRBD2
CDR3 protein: CAWSELAGVSEQYF
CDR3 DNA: TGTGCCTGGAGTGAGCTAGCGGGAGTTAGCGAGCAGTACTTC

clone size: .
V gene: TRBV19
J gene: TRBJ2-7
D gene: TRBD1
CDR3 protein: CASSIMGQGAGEQYF
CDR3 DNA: TGTGCCAGTAGTATAATGGGACAGGGGGCAGGGGAGCAGTACTTC

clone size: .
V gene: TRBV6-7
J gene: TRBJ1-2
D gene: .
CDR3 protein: CASSYSIRPRRGKGYTF
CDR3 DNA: TGTGCCAGCAGTTACTCGATCCGTCCGAGACGGGGAAAAGGCTACACCTTC

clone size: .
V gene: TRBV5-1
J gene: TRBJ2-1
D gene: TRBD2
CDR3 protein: CASSSGTRSNEQFF
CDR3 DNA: TGCGCCAGCAGCTCCGGGACTAGATCCAATGAGCAGTTCTTC

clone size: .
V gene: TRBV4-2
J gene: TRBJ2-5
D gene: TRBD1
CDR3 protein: CASSQERQGQETQYF
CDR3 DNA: TGTGCCAGCAGCCAAGAAAGACAGGGGCAAGAGACCCAGTACTTC

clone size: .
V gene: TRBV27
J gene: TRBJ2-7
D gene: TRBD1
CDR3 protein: CASKGAGQGIISSEQYF
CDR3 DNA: TGTGCCAGCAAGGGGGCCGGACAGGGCATCATATCTAGCGAGCAGTACTTC

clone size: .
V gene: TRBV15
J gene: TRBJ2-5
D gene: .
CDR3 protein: CATSRDRSLSQETQYF
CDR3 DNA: TGTGCCACCAGCAGAGATAGGTCACTATCCCAAGAGACCCAGTACTTC

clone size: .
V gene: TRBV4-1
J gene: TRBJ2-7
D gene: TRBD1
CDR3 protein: CASSPIGQGAAEQYF
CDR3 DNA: TGCGCCAGCAGTCCAATCGGACAGGGGGCGGCAGAGCAGTACTTC

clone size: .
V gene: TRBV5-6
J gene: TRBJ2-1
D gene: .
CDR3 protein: CASSLGYKVGRYNEQFF
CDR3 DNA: TGTGCCAGCAGCTTGGGATACAAAGTGGGGCGTTACAATGAGCAGTTCTTC

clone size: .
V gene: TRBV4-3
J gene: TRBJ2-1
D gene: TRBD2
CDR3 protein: CASSQETSGAYNEQFF
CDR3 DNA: TGCGCCAGCAGCCAAGAGACTAGCGGGGCCTACAATGAGCAGTTCTTC

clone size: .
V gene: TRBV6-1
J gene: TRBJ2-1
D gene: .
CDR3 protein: CASSEDGLAPYNEQFF
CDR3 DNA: TGTGCCAGCAGTGAAGATGGTCTAGCGCCCTACAATGAGCAGTTCTTC

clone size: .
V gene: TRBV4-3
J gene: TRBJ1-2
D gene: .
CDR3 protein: CASSQDEGAFSYGYTF
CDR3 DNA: TGCGCCAGCAGCCAAGATGAAGGGGCATTTAGCTATGGCTACACCTTC

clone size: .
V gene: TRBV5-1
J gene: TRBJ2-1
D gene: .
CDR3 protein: CASSFDIGDSEQFF
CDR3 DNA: TGCGCCAGCAGCTTTGACATCGGGGATAGTGAGCAGTTCTTC

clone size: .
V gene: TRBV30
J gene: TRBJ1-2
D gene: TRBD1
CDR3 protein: CAWVRDRNLYTF
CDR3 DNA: TGTGCCTGGGTCCGGGACAGGAACCTGTACACCTTC

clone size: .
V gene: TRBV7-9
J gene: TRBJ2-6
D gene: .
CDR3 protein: CASTLTTQGSPSGANVLTF
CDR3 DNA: TGTGCCAGCACCCTAACTACCCAGGGATCCCCCTCTGGGGCCAACGTCCTGACTTTC

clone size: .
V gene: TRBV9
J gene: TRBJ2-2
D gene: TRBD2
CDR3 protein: CASSLRLADNTGELFF
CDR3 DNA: TGTGCCAGCAGCCTCAGACTAGCGGATAACACCGGGGAGCTGTTTTTT

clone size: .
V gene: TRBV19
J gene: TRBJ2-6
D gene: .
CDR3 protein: CASRSWANVLTF
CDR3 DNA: TGTGCCAGTAGGTCGTGGGCCAACGTCCTGACTTTC

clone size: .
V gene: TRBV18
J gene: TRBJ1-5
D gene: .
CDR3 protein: CASSIGQGSRQPQHF
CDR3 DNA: TGTGCCAGCTCAATTGGTCAGGGAAGTCGTCAGCCCCAGCATTTT

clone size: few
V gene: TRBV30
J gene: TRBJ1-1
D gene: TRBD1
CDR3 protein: CAWSSYRGPEAFF
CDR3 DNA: TGTGCCTGGAGTTCGTACAGGGGGCCTGAAGCTTTCTTT

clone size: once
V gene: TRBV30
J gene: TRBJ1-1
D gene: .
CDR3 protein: CAWMQGKAFF
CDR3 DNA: TGTGCCTGGATGCAGGGGAAAGCTTTCTTT

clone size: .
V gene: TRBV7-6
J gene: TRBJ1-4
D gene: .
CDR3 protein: CASSWSGSINEKLFF
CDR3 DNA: TGTGCCAGCAGCTGGTCAGGGTCCATTAATGAAAAACTGTTTTTT

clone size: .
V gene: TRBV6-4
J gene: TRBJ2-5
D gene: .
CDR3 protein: CASSESGESAETQYF
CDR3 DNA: TGTGCCAGCAGTGAGTCAGGGGAGAGCGCCGAGACCCAGTACTTC

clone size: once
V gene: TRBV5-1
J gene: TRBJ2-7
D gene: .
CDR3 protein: CASSLVGSYEQYF
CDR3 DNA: TGCGCCAGCAGCTTGGTTGGCAGCTACGAGCAGTACTTC

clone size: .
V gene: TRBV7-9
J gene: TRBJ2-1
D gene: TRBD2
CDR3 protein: CASSLASGRANEQFF
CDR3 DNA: TGTGCCAGCAGCTTGGCTAGCGGGAGAGCTAATGAGCAGTTCTTC

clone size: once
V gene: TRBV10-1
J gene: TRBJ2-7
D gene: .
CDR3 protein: CASSEFSYEQYF
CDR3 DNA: TGCGCCAGCAGTGAATTTAGCTACGAGCAGTACTTC

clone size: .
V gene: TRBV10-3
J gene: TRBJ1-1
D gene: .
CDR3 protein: CAISDPGPTEAFF
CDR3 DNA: TGTGCCATCAGTGATCCAGGGCCCACTGAAGCTTTCTTT

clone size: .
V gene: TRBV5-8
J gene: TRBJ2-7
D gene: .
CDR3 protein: CASSFAGNYYEQYF
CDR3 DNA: TGTGCCAGCAGCTTCGCGGGAAACTACTACGAGCAGTACTTC

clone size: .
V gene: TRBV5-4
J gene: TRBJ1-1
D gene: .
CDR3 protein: CASSLARQRVVF
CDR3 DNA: TGTGCCAGCAGCTTGGCACGACAGCGAGTGGTCTTT

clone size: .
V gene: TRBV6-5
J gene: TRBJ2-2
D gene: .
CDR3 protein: CASSYSTGRVTGELFF
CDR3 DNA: TGTGCCAGCAGTTACTCGACGGGCAGGGTAACCGGGGAGCTGTTTTTT

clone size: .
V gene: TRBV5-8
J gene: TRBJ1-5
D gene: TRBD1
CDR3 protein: CASSLGLTGGRQPQHF
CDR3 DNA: TGTGCCAGCAGCTTGGGGCTTACAGGGGGTCGTCAGCCCCAGCATTTT

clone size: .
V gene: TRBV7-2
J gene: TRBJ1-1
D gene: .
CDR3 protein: CASSLSAGTEAFF
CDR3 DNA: TGTGCCAGCAGCTTATCGGCGGGAACTGAAGCTTTCTTT

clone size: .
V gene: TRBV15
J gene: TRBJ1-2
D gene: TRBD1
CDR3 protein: CATSTQTGGYDGYTF
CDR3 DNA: TGTGCCACCAGCACCCAGACAGGGGGCTACGATGGCTACACCTTC

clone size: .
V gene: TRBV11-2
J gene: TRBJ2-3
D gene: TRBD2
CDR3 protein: CASSLGTSGSTDTQYF
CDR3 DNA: TGTGCCAGCAGCTTAGGAACTAGCGGGAGCACAGATACGCAGTATTTT

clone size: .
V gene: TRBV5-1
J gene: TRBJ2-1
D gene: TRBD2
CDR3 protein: CASSLDFGGVSYNEQFF
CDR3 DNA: TGCGCCAGCAGCTTGGATTTTGGGGGGGTCTCCTACAATGAGCAGTTCTTC

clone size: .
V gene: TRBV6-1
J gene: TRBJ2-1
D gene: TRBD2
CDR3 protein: CASSELPSGGYNEQFF
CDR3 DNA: TGTGCCAGCAGTGAACTCCCTAGCGGGGGCTACAATGAGCAGTTCTTC

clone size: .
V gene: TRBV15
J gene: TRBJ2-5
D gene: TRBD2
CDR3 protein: CATSRVGSGRAQETQYF
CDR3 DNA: TGTGCCACCAGCAGAGTGGGGAGCGGGAGGGCCCAAGAGACCCAGTACTTC

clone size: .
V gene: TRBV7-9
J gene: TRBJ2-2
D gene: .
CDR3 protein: CASTLSQGGNTGELFF
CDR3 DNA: TGTGCCAGCACCCTGTCCCAGGGGGGGAACACCGGGGAGCTGTTTTTT

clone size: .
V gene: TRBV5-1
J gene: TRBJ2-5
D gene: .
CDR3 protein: CASSLPRTYQETQYF
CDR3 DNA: TGCGCCAGCAGCTTGCCAAGGACTTACCAAGAGACCCAGTACTTC

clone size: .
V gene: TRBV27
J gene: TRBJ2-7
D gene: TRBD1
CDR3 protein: CASSWGTGGYEQYF
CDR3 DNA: TGTGCCAGCAGTTGGGGTACAGGGGGCTACGAGCAGTACTTC

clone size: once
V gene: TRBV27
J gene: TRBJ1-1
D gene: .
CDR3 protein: CASRTRTSILNTEAFF
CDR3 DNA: TGTGCCAGCAGAACCCGGACATCGATCTTGAACACTGAAGCTTTCTTT

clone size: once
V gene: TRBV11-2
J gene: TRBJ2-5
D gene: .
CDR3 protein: CASSPNSNQETQYF
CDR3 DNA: TGTGCCAGCAGCCCCAACTCGAATCAAGAGACCCAGTACTTC

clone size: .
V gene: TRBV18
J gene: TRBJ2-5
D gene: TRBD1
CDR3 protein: CASSRDRGQETQYF
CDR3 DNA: TGTGCCAGCTCACGGGACAGGGGCCAAGAGACCCAGTACTTC

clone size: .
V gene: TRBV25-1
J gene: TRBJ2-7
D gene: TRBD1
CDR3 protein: CASSESKGAREQYF
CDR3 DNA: TGTGCCAGCAGTGAATCTAAGGGGGCTCGCGAGCAGTACTTC

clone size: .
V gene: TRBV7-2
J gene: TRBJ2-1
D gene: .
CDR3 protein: CASAEVADTYNEQFF
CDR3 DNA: TGTGCCAGCGCCGAAGTGGCGGATACCTACAATGAGCAGTTCTTC